This TCR beta chain comes out of a study of blood T cell repertoires in COVID-19. Study overall: Sites across the United States, Italy and Spain contributed samples from acute and convalescent COVID-19. Sources were T cells, B-cell-depleted T cells, or PBMCs; the material itself was cDNA or gDNA.

Per the study methods: Estimated nucleated cell counts came from reference gene primer amplification. This table comes from immunoSEQ multiplex PCR, and its TCRdb copy is limited to in-frame clones, with some not included. That table gives V, J and clone size, and the DNA gave D and trimming. The data hold approximately 80,000 clones, with 86% observed a single time. From germline, CDR1 is ENHRY and CDR2 SYGVKD. V shed 7 bases and J shed 5 bases, with 29 bases lying between them. CDR3 length: 19 residues. The sample was peripheral blood. The receptor comes from a man aged 50 to 60 with active COVID-19. The chain employs TRBV10-3 and TRBJ2-2; weak D call: TRBD2 (6 bases). The CDR3 DNA sequence: TGTGCCATCAACCCGGATGTGGCGGGGCCTTTTGAGGGAACCGGGGAGCTGTTTTTT. Its protein is CAINPDVAGPFEGTGELFF.